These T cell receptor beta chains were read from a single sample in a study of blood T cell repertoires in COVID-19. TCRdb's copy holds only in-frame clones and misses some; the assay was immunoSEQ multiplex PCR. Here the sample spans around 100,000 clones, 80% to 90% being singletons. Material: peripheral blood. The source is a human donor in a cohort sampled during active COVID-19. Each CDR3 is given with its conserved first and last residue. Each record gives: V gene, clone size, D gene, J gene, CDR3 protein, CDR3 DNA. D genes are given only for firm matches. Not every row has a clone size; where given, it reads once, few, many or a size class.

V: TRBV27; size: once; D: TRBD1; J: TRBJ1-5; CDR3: CASSHGQGGNQPQHF; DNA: TGTGCCAGCAGCCATGGGCAGGGGGGCAATCAGCCCCAGCATTTT
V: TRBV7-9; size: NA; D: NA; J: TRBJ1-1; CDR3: CASSPGGYTEAFF; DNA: TGTGCCAGCAGCCCTGGCGGGTACACTGAAGCTTTCTTT
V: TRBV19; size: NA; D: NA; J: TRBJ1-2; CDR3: CASSINATELFGYTF; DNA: TGTGCCAGTAGTATAAATGCCACCGAACTCTTTGGCTACACCTTC
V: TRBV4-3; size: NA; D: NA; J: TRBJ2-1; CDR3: CASSRQVGDEQFF; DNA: TGCGCCAGCAGCCGTCAGGTAGGGGATGAGCAGTTCTTC
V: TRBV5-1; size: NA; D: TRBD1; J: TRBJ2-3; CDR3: CASSPQTGSLLSTDTQYF; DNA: TGCGCCAGCAGCCCGCAGACAGGGTCTCTTCTCAGCACAGATACGCAGTATTTT
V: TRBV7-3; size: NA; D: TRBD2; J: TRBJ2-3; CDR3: CASSVEDGWGLSSTDTQYF; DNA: TGTGCCAGCAGCGTAGAAGACGGATGGGGACTATCTAGCACAGATACGCAGTATTTT
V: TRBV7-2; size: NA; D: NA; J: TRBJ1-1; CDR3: CASSFGGLNTEAFF; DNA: TGTGCCAGCAGCTTTGGGGGACTTAACACTGAAGCTTTCTTT
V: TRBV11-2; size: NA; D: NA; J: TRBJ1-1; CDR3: CASSLEGGGTEAFF; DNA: TGTGCCAGCAGCTTAGAAGGGGGTGGCACTGAAGCTTTCTTT
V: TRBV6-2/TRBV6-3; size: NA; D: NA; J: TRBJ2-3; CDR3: CASSSETRTDTQYF; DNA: TGTGCCAGCAGTTCCGAGACTCGCACAGATACGCAGTATTTT
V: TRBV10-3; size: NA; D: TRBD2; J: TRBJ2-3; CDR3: CAIKESGGSGATDTQYF; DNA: TGTGCCATCAAGGAAAGCGGGGGGTCGGGAGCCACAGATACGCAGTATTTT
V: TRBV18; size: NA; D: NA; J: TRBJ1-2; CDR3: CAISGGAVNGYTF; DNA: TGTGCCATTAGTGGGGGGGCGGTCAATGGCTACACCTTC
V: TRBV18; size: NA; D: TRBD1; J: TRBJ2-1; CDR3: CASSPDRGLIYNEQFF; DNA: TGTGCCAGCTCACCGGACAGGGGATTGATCTACAATGAGCAGTTCTTC
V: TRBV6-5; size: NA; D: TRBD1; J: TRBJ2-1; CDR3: CASNGQGSYNEQFF; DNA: TGTGCCAGCAACGGACAGGGTTCCTACAATGAGCAGTTCTTC
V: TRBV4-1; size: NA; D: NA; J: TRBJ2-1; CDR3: CASSQADTSSYNEQFF; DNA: TGCGCCAGCAGCCAAGCGGACACTTCTTCCTACAATGAGCAGTTCTTC
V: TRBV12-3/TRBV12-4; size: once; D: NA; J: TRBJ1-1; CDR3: CASTGQPNTEAFF; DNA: TGTGCCAGCACCGGACAGCCGAACACTGAAGCTTTCTTT